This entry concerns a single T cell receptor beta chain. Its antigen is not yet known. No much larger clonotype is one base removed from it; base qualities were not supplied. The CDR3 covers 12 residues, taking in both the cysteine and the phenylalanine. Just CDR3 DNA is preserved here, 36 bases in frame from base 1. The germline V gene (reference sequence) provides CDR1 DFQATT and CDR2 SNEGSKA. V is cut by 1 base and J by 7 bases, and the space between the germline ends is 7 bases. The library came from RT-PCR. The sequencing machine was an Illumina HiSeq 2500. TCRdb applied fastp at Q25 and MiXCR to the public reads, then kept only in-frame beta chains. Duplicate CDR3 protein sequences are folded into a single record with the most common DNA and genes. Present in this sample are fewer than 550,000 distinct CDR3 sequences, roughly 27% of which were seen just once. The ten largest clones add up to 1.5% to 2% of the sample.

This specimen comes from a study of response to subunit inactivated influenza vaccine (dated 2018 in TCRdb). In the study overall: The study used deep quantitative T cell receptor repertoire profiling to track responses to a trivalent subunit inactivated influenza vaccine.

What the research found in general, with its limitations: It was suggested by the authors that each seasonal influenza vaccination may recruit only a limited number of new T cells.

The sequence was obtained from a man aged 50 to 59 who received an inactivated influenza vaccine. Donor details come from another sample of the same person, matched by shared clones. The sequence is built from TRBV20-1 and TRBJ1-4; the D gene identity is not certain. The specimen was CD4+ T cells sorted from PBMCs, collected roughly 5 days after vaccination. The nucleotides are TGCAGTGCTAGAGCTGCCGGTGAAAAACTGTTTTTT. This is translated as CSARAAGEKLFF.